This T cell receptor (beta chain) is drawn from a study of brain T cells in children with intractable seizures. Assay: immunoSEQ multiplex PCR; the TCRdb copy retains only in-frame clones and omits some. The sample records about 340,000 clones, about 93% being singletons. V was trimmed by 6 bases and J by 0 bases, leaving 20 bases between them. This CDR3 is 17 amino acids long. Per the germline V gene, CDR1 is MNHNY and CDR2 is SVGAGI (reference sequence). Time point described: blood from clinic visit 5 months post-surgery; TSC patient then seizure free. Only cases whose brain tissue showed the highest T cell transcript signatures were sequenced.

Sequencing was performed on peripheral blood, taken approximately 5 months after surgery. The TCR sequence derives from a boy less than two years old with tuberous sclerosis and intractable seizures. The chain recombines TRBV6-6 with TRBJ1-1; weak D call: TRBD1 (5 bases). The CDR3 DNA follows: TGTGCCAGCAGCCGACAAGGGCCCGGGACCATGAACACTGAAGCTTTCTTT. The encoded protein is CASSRQGPGTMNTEAFF.